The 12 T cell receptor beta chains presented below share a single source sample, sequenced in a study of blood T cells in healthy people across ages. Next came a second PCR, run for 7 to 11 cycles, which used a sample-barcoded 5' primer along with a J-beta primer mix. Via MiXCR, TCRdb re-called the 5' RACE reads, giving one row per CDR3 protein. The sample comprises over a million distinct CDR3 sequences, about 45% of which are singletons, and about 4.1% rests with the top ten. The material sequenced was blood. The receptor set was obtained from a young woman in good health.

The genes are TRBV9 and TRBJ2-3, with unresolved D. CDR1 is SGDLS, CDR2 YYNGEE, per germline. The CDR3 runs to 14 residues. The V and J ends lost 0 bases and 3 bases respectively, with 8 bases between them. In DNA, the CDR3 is TGTGCCAGCAGCGTAGCCAAGGTGACAGATACGCAGTATTTT. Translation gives CASSVAKVTDTQYF.

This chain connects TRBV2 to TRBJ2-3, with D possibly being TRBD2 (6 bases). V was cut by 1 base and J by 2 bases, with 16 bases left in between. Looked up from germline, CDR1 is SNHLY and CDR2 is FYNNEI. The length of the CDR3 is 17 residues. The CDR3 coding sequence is TGTGCCAGCAGTGAAGGCCTGTTCCTAGCGAACACAGATACGCAGTATTTT. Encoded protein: CASSEGLFLANTDTQYF.

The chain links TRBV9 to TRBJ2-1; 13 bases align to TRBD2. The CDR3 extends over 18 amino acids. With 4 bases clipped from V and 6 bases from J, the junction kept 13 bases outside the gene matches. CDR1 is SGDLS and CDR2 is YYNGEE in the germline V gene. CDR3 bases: TGTGCCAGCAGCCCGGGACTAGCGGGACCTTGGGTTGCCAATGAGCAGTTCTTC. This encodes CASSPGLAGPWVANEQFF. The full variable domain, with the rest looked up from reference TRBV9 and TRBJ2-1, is DSGVTQTPKHLITATGQRVTLRCSPRSGDLSVYWYQQSLDQGLQFLIQYYNGEERAKGNILERFSAQQFPDLHSELNLSSLELGDSALYFCASSPGLAGPWVANEQFFGPGTRLTVL.

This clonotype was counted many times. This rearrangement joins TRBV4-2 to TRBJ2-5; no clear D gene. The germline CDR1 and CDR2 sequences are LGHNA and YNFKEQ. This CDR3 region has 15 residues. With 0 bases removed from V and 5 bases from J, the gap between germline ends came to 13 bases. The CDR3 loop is CASSQDPHSRETQYF. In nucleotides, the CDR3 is TGTGCCAGCAGCCAAGACCCACATTCAAGGGAGACCCAGTACTTC.

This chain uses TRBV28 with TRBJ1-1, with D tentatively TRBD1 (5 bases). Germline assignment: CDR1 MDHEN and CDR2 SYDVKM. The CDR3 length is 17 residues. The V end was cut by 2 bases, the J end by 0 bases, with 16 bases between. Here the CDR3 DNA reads TGTGCCAGCAGTTTAGTCCCTTTTGACAGCTTGAACACTGAAGCTTTCTTT. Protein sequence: CASSLVPFDSLNTEAFF.

The CDR3 loop reads CSAFKQASDEQYF. The CDR3 nucleotides read TGCAGCGCCTTTAAGCAGGCTAGCGACGAGCAGTACTTC. The chain couples TRBV20-1 to TRBJ2-7; D might be TRBD2 (6 bases). CDR1 is DFQATT, CDR2 SNEGSKA, per germline (reference sequence). This CDR3 comprises 13 residues.

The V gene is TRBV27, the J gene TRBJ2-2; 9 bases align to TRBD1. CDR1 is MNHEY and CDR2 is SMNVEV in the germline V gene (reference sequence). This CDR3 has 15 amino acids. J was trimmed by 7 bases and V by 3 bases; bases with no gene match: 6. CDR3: CASSFPGQGFGELFF. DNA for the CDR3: TGTGCCAGCAGTTTTCCGGGACAGGGATTCGGGGAGCTGTTTTTT.

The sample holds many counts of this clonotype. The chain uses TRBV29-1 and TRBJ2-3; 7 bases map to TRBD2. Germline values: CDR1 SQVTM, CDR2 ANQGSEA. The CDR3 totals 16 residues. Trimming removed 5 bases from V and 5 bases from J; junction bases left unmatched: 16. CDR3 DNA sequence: TGCAGCGTTCTAGGGGTTCGGCGGGAGATGGGAGATACGCAGTATTTT. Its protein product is CSVLGVRREMGDTQYF.

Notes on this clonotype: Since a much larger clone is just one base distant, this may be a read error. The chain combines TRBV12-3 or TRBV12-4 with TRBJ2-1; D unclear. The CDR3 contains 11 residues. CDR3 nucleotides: TGTGCCAGCGGTTTCATTCGCGAGCAGTTCTTC. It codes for CASGFIREQFF.

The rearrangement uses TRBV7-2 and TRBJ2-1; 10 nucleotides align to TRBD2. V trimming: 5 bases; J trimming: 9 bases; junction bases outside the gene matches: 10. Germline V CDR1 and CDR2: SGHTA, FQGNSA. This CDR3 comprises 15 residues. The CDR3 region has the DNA TGTGCCAGCAGCGAGGGACTAGCGACAACCCGTGAGCAGTTCTTC. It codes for CASSEGLATTREQFF.

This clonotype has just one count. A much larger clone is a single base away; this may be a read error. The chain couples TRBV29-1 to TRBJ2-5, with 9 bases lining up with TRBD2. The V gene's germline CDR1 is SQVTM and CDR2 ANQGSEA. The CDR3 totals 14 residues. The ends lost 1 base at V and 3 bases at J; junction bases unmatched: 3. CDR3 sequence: CSVEGRLAEETQYF. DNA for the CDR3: TGCAGCGTTGAAGGACGACTAGCGGAAGAGACCCAGTACTTC.

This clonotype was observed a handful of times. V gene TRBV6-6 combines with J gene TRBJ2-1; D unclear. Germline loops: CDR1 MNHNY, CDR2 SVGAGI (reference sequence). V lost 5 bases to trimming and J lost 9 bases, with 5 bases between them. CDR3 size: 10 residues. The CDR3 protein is CASSDFEQFF. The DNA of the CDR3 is TGTGCCAGCAGTGACTTTGAGCAGTTCTTC.